These T cell receptor beta chains were read from a single sample in a study of blood T cell repertoires in COVID-19. Repertoires were generated with immunoSEQ multiplex PCR, while TCRdb's copy carries only in-frame clones and drops some. The sample contains roughly 160,000 clones, just under 85% of which appear only once. Sequencing input: peripheral blood. These receptors originate from an elderly woman with COVID-19, enrolled during active disease. Each CDR3 is given with its conserved first and last residue. A D gene is named only where the DNA matches it firmly.

j_call d_call v_call cdr3_aa
TRBJ1-2 NA TRBV29-1 CSVTGYLDYGYTF
TRBJ2-5 NA TRBV24-1 CATSDPYRGETQYF
TRBJ1-3 NA TRBV28 CASSLLGVLSSGNTIYF
TRBJ2-1 TRBD2 TRBV5-4 CASSSTSGIGQFF
TRBJ1-5 NA TRBV6-2/TRBV6-3 CASSYVQGYDNQPQHF
TRBJ2-1 TRBD2 TRBV19 CASSPTGASGHNEQFF
TRBJ1-1 NA TRBV5-1 CASSSGRGSGTEAFF
TRBJ2-1 NA TRBV7-7 CASSLGTLEEQFF
TRBJ1-4 NA TRBV28 CASATGGEKLFF
TRBJ2-7 NA TRBV10-1 CASRGPGTSAEQYF
TRBJ1-2 TRBD1 TRBV19 CASILRPGQGLGYTF
TRBJ2-7 NA TRBV6-1 CASSDRAGQSYEQYF
TRBJ1-1 NA TRBV28 CASSLREGAFF
TRBJ2-1 NA TRBV2 CASEGPGYNEQFF
TRBJ2-3 NA TRBV7-3 CASSPHSTDTQYF
TRBJ2-3 NA TRBV3-1/TRBV3-2 CASSLSWQVPDTQYF
TRBJ2-1 NA TRBV7-8 CASSPLTAGEQFF
TRBJ1-1 NA TRBV27 CASAALGGNTEAFF
TRBJ2-5 TRBD1 TRBV9 CASSPSAQGHQETQYF
TRBJ2-3 TRBD2 TRBV2 CASGGLAGTSTDTQYF
TRBJ1-2 NA TRBV6-5 CASEREVGYGYTF
TRBJ1-4 NA TRBV27 CASSLLQGYEKLFF
TRBJ1-2 NA TRBV11-1 CASSQRQGTNGYTF
TRBJ1-2 NA TRBV12-3/TRBV12-4 CASSFGVYGYTF
TRBJ2-6 NA TRBV9 CASSVSGSAAGANVLTF
TRBJ2-4 TRBD1 TRBV7-2 CASSSSRQGYIQYF
TRBJ2-1 NA TRBV21-1 CASSTRTGDRGEQFF
TRBJ2-5 TRBD1 TRBV4-2 CASSQQGQAQETQYF
TRBJ2-2 NA TRBV12-2 CASRLSGTGELFF
TRBJ2-4 TRBD1 TRBV11-2 CASSLAGTGRNIQYF
TRBJ2-7 TRBD2 TRBV2 CASSENLAGGSYEQYF
TRBJ1-4 NA TRBV6-2/TRBV6-3 CASSYARVNPNEKLFF
TRBJ1-1 NA TRBV19 CASRRLGYMTFF
TRBJ1-3 NA TRBV4-2 CASSQDSKGAGNTIYF
TRBJ1-4 NA TRBV6-5 CASSYSTGGKLFF
TRBJ2-1 TRBD2 TRBV27 CASSLFSGRGNEQFF
TRBJ1-1 NA TRBV7-2 CASSLTGMNTEAFF
TRBJ2-7 TRBD2 TRBV28 CASSPMTSGRTSYEQYF
TRBJ2-3 TRBD2 TRBV5-1 CASSLLLPSGRGDTQYF
TRBJ2-7 TRBD2 TRBV4-2 CASSQAGGGAYEQYF
TRBJ2-1 NA TRBV7-2 CASSSDWINEQFF
TRBJ2-5 NA TRBV29-1 CSVEEGGRETQYF
TRBJ1-5 NA TRBV19 CASSIDFSNQPQHF
TRBJ1-2 NA TRBV27 CASSMTGRAYGYTF
TRBJ2-3 NA TRBV3-1/TRBV3-2 CASSPPTGELGTDTQYF
TRBJ1-6 NA TRBV5-6 CASSLNSLSSYNSPLHF
TRBJ1-5 NA TRBV2 CASSDSGVRGQPQHF
TRBJ2-3 NA TRBV13 CASSLRDFTDTQYF
TRBJ2-1 TRBD2 TRBV30 CAWNPFRLAGGEVYNEQFF
TRBJ2-3 NA TRBV5-6 CASSLGYRAPDTQYF